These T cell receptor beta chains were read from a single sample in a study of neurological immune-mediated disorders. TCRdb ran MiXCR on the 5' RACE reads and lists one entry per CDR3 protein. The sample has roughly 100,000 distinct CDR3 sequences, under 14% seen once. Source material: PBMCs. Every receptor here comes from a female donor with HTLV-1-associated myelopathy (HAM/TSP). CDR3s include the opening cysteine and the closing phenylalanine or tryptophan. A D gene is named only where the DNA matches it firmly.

CSARLAGGREQFF,TRBV20-1,13,TRBD2
CASSFPGQGTKNIQYF,TRBV5-1,16,TRBD1
CSDGRIHYGYTF,TRBV29-1,12,-
CASSLEAANTQYF,TRBV5-1,13,-
CASSFMGSGANEQFF,TRBV7-2,15,TRBD2
CSARRVLEETQYF,TRBV20-1,13,-
CASRAGTGAYEQYF,TRBV28,14,TRBD1
CASSPTVPNTEAFF,TRBV5-1,14,-
CASSLTGSGADTQYF,TRBV5-1,15,-
CASSFTGGASYNSPLHF,TRBV6-6,17,TRBD1
CASSLSGVGNIQYF,TRBV28,14,-
CASSSQTGIGTDTQYF,TRBV5-1,16,TRBD1
CASSPHPATNEQYF,TRBV7-7,14,-
CASSVYSGAYEQYF,TRBV9,14,TRBD2
CSAAGESGANVLTF,TRBV20-1,14,-
CSAAGGGVAEAFF,TRBV20-1,13,TRBD1
CASSLGAGNEQFF,TRBV7-9,13,-
CASSQTALSGANVLTF,TRBV3-1,16,-
CAINHRVQGELFF,TRBV2,13,-
CASGLVQTSGGYNEQFF,TRBV12-5,17,TRBD2
CSASRDREEKNIQYF,TRBV20-1,15,TRBD1
CASSLRRQGVNTGELFF,TRBV5-1,17,TRBD1
CASSLQENIQYF,TRBV12-3/TRBV12-4,12,-
CASTYRRGNQPQHF,TRBV2,14,-
CASSPGQRAKNIQYF,TRBV6-2/TRBV6-3,15,-
CASSLGVYEQYF,TRBV5-6,12,-
CASSLIGGRGTEAFF,TRBV7-3,15,-
CASSLPSSWDDTQYF,TRBV5-1,15,-
CASSLGPGQGAKEQYF,TRBV5-1,16,TRBD1
CASTLVGGPSYEQYF,TRBV6-5,15,-